The entry below describes one T cell receptor beta chain. This sample was included in a study of shared clonotypes between healthy human individuals. Profiling relied on immunoSEQ multiplex PCR, and the TCRdb table lists in-frame clones only, not all of them. The repertoire holds millions of clones, approximately 94% seen once, with 1% to 1.3% in the top ten. Trimming removed 5 bases from V and 5 bases from J, with 15 bases in between. CDR3 size: 14 residues. CDR1 is MNHNS, CDR2 SASEGT, per germline. It was CD45RO-negative cells, positively selected for CCR7, that made up naive CD8 cells, with terminally differentiated effector memory CD45RA+ cells excluded.

The V call is TRBV6-1, the J call TRBJ1-2; weak D call: TRBD1 (5 bases). Sample: naive CD8+ T cells sorted from blood. This receptor was obtained from a man aged 18 to 29 in good health. The CDR3: CASSWGFGLYGYTF. As DNA, the CDR3 is TGTGCCAGCAGTTGGGGGTTCGGGCTGTATGGCTACACCTTC.